These 10 T cell receptor beta chains were all obtained from the same sample, sequenced in a study of T-cell memory formation after mild COVID-19. TCRdb independently ran MiXCR on the 5' RACE reads; one entry per CDR3 protein. The sample lists about 600,000 distinct CDR3 sequences, about a fifth seen once, with about 8.2% in the top ten. Sequenced: PBMCs or a T cell subset sorted from them (not recorded which). Every receptor here comes from an adult woman who had mild COVID-19 (a few samples of this study predate the infection). Cell type and time point are not known.

This chain connects TRBV5-5 to TRBJ1-2; D is unclear. CDR3 length: 14 amino acids. Trimming removed 1 base at V and 5 bases at J, with 12 bases between. In germline, CDR1 is SGHKS, CDR2 YYEKEE (reference sequence). The CDR3 region has the DNA TGTGCCAGCAGCTTGCAGGCATTGGGGTATGGCTACACCTTC. Translated: CASSLQALGYGYTF.

This clonotype was counted between two and nine times. The rearrangement joins TRBV6-2 or TRBV6-3 to TRBJ2-4; 9 bases line up with TRBD1. V dropped 0 bases and J dropped 6; count of bases not matched to a gene: 6. The CDR3 has 16 amino acids. CDR1 and CDR2 from the germline V gene are MNHEY and SVGEGT. The CDR3 region is CASSYSMTGGRNIQYF. The CDR3 DNA sequence: TGTGCCAGCAGTTACTCGATGACAGGGGGGAGAAACATTCAGTACTTC.

Here the CDR3 reads CASSYSIGSGNEQFF. CDR3 in DNA: TGTGCCAGCAGTTACTCGATTGGGAGTGGCAATGAGCAGTTCTTC. This chain connects TRBV6-2 or TRBV6-3 to TRBJ2-1; maybe TRBD2 (5 bases). The CDR3 spans 15 residues. Between the trimmed V and J ends, which lost 0 bases and 6 bases, there was a span of 12 bases. Germline values: CDR1 MNHEY, CDR2 SVGEGT.

This clonotype was seen only a few times. V and J are TRBV5-1 and TRBJ2-2, with D possibly being TRBD2 (6 bases). The CDR3 is 16 amino acids. The V and J ends lost 5 bases and 3 bases respectively, with 17 bases between them. Germline CDR1 and CDR2: SGHRS and YFSETQ. The CDR3 region is CASRVPGEADTGELFF. CDR3 coding DNA: TGCGCCAGCAGAGTTCCCGGGGAGGCGGACACCGGGGAGCTGTTTTTT.

This clonotype appeared a few times. The chain recombines TRBV20-1 with TRBJ2-1, with TRBD2 matching 8 bases. Trimming at V came to 3 bases and at J to 9 bases, leaving 16 bases not matched to a gene. The CDR3 runs 16 residues. Germline CDR1 is DFQATT and CDR2 is SNEGSKA (reference sequence). The CDR3 nucleotides read TGCAGTGCTAGTCCGAGCCTGAGGCGGGGGGTGGTTGAGCAGTTCTTC. This encodes CSASPSLRRGVVEQFF.

This clonotype was detected only a few times. The chain couples TRBV7-8 to TRBJ2-5; possibly TRBD1 for D (6 bases). CDR3 length: 16 residues. V was trimmed by 5 bases and J by 0 bases, leaving 16 bases between them. Per the germline V gene, CDR1 is SGHVS and CDR2 is FQNEAQ. The CDR3 bases are TGTGCCAGCAGCCCACAGGGATTGGGCTACCAAGAGACCCAGTACTTC. Its protein is CASSPQGLGYQETQYF.

In this sample, this clonotype turned up a few times. This rearrangement joins TRBV7-2 to TRBJ1-1; 9 nucleotides match TRBD1. From germline, CDR1 is SGHTA and CDR2 FQGNSA. The junction had 5 bases not matched to a gene; V was cut back by 5 bases and J by 1 base. The CDR3 covers 15 residues. CDR3: CASSVPGQGNTEAFF. For the CDR3, the DNA is TGTGCCAGCAGCGTACCGGGACAGGGGAACACTGAAGCTTTCTTT.

V gene TRBV7-8 combines with J gene TRBJ2-5; D not resolved. Looked up from germline, CDR1 is SGHVS and CDR2 is FQNEAQ. This CDR3 has 14 amino acids. V was cut by 5 bases and J by 4 bases, with 14 bases left in between. CDR3 sequence: CASSAGLGSETQYF. Here the CDR3 DNA reads TGTGCCAGCAGCGCAGGTCTAGGATCAGAGACCCAGTACTTC. The full variable domain, with the rest looked up from reference TRBV7-8 and TRBJ2-5, is GAGVSQSPRYKVAKRGQDVALRCDPISGHVSLFWYQQALGQGPEFLTYFQNEAQLDKSGLPSDRFFAERPEGSVSTLKIQRTQQEDSAVYLCASSAGLGSETQYFGPGTRLLVL.

The chain joins TRBV29-1 to TRBJ2-5; either TRBD1 or TRBD2 may fit D (5 bases each). Germline values: CDR1 SQVTM, CDR2 ANQGSEA. V lost 5 bases to trimming and J lost 5 bases, with 24 bases between them. The CDR3 runs 16 residues. The CDR3 sequence is CSVLYRRDLERETQYF. DNA for the CDR3: TGCAGCGTTCTCTACCGCCGGGACCTAGAGAGGGAGACCCAGTACTTC.

This clonotype was counted only a few times. V gene TRBV10-3 combines with J gene TRBJ2-1, with unresolved D. Deletions cut 10 bases from V and 7 bases from J, with 11 bases between. The CDR3 consists of 11 residues. Per the germline V gene, CDR1 is ENHRY and CDR2 is SYGVKD. The CDR3 is CATSRRNEQFF. CDR3 nucleotides: TGTGCCACCTCGCGTAGAAATGAGCAGTTCTTC.